Listed here are 22 T cell receptor beta chains from one sample, sequenced in a study of T cells in Graves' hyperthyroidism and ophthalmopathy. Amplification targeted TCR beta CDR3 regions from RNA transcripts. Initially, a first-round RT-PCR of the TCR CDR3 employed the HTBI primer set. TCRdb reprocessed the multiplex PCR reads via MiXCR and lists one record per CDR3 protein. The sample holds approximately 400,000 distinct CDR3 sequences; approximately 19% are singletons and the top ten take around 3.6%. The sample comprised blood. All receptors come from a woman under 30 with Graves' hyperthyroidism.

Concerning this clonotype itself: A clone one base away is much larger, so this may be a read error. The CDR3 loop is CAEGEGDSPFHF. DNA of the CDR3: TGTGCCGAAGGGGAAGGGGATTCACCCTTCCACTTT. The chain couples TRBV6-1 to TRBJ1-6, with D perhaps TRBD1 (5 bases). The length of the CDR3 is 12 residues. Germline lookup yields CDR1 MNHNS and CDR2 SASEGT.

This clonotype appeared many times. The DNA of the CDR3 is TGTGCCAGCACGTACGGTATACGTGAAGCTTTCTTT. Translation: CASTYGIREAFF. The chain has TRBV2 and TRBJ1-1; no reliable D call. Trimming stripped 7 bases from V and 7 bases from J, with 13 bases between. Germline V lookup: CDR1 SNHLY, CDR2 FYNNEI. This CDR3 comprises 12 residues.

The chain employs TRBV5-1 and TRBJ1-2, with TRBD1 matching 9 bases. V lost 4 bases and J lost 8; bases outside the gene matches: 12. Germline CDR1 reads SGHRS; CDR2 reads YFSETQ. CDR3 length equals 15 residues. The CDR3, as DNA: TGCGCCAGCAGCCAAGACGCCGGGACAGGGACCGGCTACACCTTC. This sequence encodes CASSQDAGTGTGYTF.

This clonotype was found many times. The CDR3 is CASNKGGNQPQHF. CDR3 nucleotides: TGTGCCAGCAACAAGGGGGGAAATCAGCCCCAGCATTTT. The V and J genes are TRBV12-3 or TRBV12-4 and TRBJ1-5; the D gene is possibly TRBD1 (6 bases). Trimming removed 7 bases at V and 4 bases at J, with 11 bases between. This CDR3 contains 13 residues.

The V gene is TRBV11-2, the J gene TRBJ2-5; tentatively, D is TRBD2 (5 bases). The V end was cut by 5 bases, the J end by 4 bases, with 14 bases between. The CDR3 spans 14 residues. CDR1 is SGHAT and CDR2 is FQNNGV in the germline V gene. CDR3 in DNA: TGTGCCAGCAGCCCCTGGGTGGGGAGAGAGACCCAGTACTTC. Translating gives CASSPWVGRETQYF.

This clonotype was found a few times. The chain is built from TRBV3-1 and TRBJ2-2; D is perhaps TRBD2 (5 bases). V was pared by 4 bases and J by 4 bases, with 7 bases between. Germline V gene sequence: CDR1 LGHDT, CDR2 YNNKEL (reference sequence). The CDR3 has 13 amino acids. CDR3 in DNA: TGTGCCAGCAGCCTCGGGATCACCGGGGAGCTGTTTTTT. Its protein is CASSLGITGELFF.

This clonotype was picked up a small number of times. The chain recombines TRBV29-1 with TRBJ2-5; the D is unclear. The CDR3 sequence is 11 residues long. The germline V gene encodes CDR1 SQVTM and CDR2 ANQGSEA. The V end lost 7 bases, the J end lost 5 bases, and 11 bases lay between the germline ends. The CDR3 DNA sequence: TGCAGCGCCTCCCATGTGGAGACCCAGTACTTC. Its translation: CSASHVETQYF.

The V call is TRBV20-1, the J call TRBJ2-5; 10 bases align to TRBD2. The CDR3 runs to 13 residues. CDR1 and CDR2 from the germline V gene are DFQATT and SNEGSKA (reference sequence). Germline trimming cut 6 bases from V and 4 bases from J; bases unmatched to any gene: 5. CDR3 DNA sequence: TGCAGTGCAATAGCGGGGGGAGGAGAGACCCAGTACTTC. This gives the protein CSAIAGGGETQYF.

The rearrangement links TRBV20-1 to TRBJ1-1; D gene unclear. The V gene's germline CDR1 is DFQATT and CDR2 SNEGSKA (reference sequence). V was cut by 1 base and J by 8 bases, with 8 bases left in between. The CDR3 is 11 residues long. The CDR3 region is CSARVWEEAFF. CDR3 DNA: TGCAGTGCTAGAGTCTGGGAGGAAGCTTTCTTT.

This clonotype showed up many times. This chain joins TRBV30 and TRBJ1-1; D ambiguous. The CDR3 length is 12 residues. The V end lost 3 bases, the J end lost 5 bases, and 10 bases lay between the germline ends. Per germline, CDR1 GTSNPN and CDR2 SVGIG (reference sequence). The CDR3 DNA reads TGTGCCTGGAGGCGGTTGATGACTGAAGCTTTCTTT. Protein sequence: CAWRRLMTEAFF.

This clonotype appeared once. This likely comes from a read error, as the CDR3 has no conserved phenylalanine or tryptophan at its end. V and J are TRBV7-2 and TRBJ2-7; D call uncertain. CDR1 is SGHTA and CDR2 is FQGNSA in the germline V gene. The CDR3 contains 13 residues. Trimming took off 6 bases at V and 2 bases at J, with 11 bases between the two ends. The CDR3 DNA reads as TGTGCCAGCAGACCCCGTGACCCCTACGAGCAGTACTGC. Translated, it gives CASRPRDPYEQYC.

This clonotype was detected ten times or more. The CDR3: CASNTGGDGTQPQHF. The CDR3 DNA reads TGTGCCAGCAACACTGGGGGGGACGGAACGCAGCCCCAGCATTTT. The J gene is TRBJ1-5, the V gene TRBV28; possibly TRBD1 for D (5 bases). CDR1 and CDR2 from the germline V gene are MDHEN and SYDVKM. V lost 7 bases to trimming and J lost 7 bases, with 20 bases between them. This CDR3 has 15 residues.

The J gene is TRBJ2-7, the V gene TRBV6-1; possibly TRBD1 for D (5 bases). CDR1 and CDR2 (germline): MNHNS, SASEGT. The CDR3 has 16 amino acids. Trimming left V 6 bases short and J 7 bases short, with 25 bases between. The CDR3 here is CASRETVAPPIDEQYF. CDR3 DNA: TGTGCCAGCAGGGAGACAGTGGCCCCCCCCATAGATGAGCAGTACTTC.

V gene TRBV6-2 or TRBV6-3 combines with J gene TRBJ1-5; D is undetermined. The germline V gene has CDR1 MNHEY and CDR2 SVGEGT. Deletions cut 2 bases from V and 4 bases from J, with 9 bases between. The CDR3 is 14 residues long. CDR3 nucleotides: TGTGCCAGCAGTTACACGGGAGAGAATCAGCCCCAGCATTTT. Its protein product is CASSYTGENQPQHF.

This clonotype was picked up many times. The chain carries TRBV25-1 and TRBJ2-7; no reliable D call. V was clipped by 5 bases and J by 4 bases, with 18 bases between them. There are 15 residues in the CDR3. CDR1 and CDR2 (germline): MGHDK, SYGVNS. CDR3 in amino acids: CASSSPDGSPYEQYF. The DNA of the CDR3 is TGTGCCAGCAGTTCCCCGGACGGAAGCCCGTACGAGCAGTACTTC.

This clonotype appeared many times. The V gene is TRBV4-2, the J gene TRBJ2-7; D remains ambiguous. Trimming removed 3 bases from V and 3 bases from J, with 12 bases in between. This CDR3 spans 14 amino acids. Germline V gives CDR1 LGHNA, CDR2 YNFKEQ. The CDR3 reads CASSHGRIDYEQYF. The CDR3 coding sequence is TGTGCCAGCAGCCACGGAAGAATCGACTACGAGCAGTACTTC.

The rearrangement links TRBV6-1 to TRBJ2-7, with 11 bases identical to TRBD1. Trimming at V came to 3 bases and at J to 3 bases, leaving 7 bases not matched to a gene. The CDR3 is 16 residues long. The germline CDR1 and CDR2 sequences are MNHNS and SASEGT. In DNA, the CDR3 is TGTGCCAGCAGTGAGGGGGGGACAGGGGGAAACTACGAGCAGTACTTC. Translated: CASSEGGTGGNYEQYF.

This clonotype was detected only a few times. A read error may explain this, as a much larger clone is one base away. V usage is TRBV11-2 and J usage is TRBJ2-5, with TRBD1 as a possible D gene (6 bases). The length of the CDR3 is 15 residues. CDR1 and CDR2 (germline): SGHAT, FQNNGV. This CDR3 is CASSVPGDTQETKYF. CDR3 nucleotides: TGTGCCAGCAGCGTACCCGGGGACACCCAAGAGACCAAGTACTTC.

This clonotype was seen ten or more times. This rearrangement joins TRBV5-1 to TRBJ2-7; no firm D call. Germline V gene lookup returns CDR1 SGHRS and CDR2 YFSETQ. The CDR3 has 16 residues. Trimming cost V 0 bases and J 0 bases, with 13 bases left between them. The CDR3 here is CASSLVGHRSSYEQYF. CDR3 sequence (DNA): TGCGCCAGCAGCTTGGTCGGCCACCGGAGCTCCTACGAGCAGTACTTC.

This clonotype was recorded at least ten times. This chain links TRBV2 with TRBJ1-2; D perhaps matches TRBD1 (5 bases). CDR1 and CDR2 (germline): SNHLY, FYNNEI. This CDR3 has 14 amino acids. Trimming took off 11 bases at V and 2 bases at J, with 18 bases between the two ends. Here the CDR3 reads CAGWGWGNNYGYTF. CDR3 nucleotides: TGTGCCGGATGGGGCTGGGGGAACAACTATGGCTACACCTTC.

This clonotype has a count of ten or more. The chain combines TRBV12-3 or TRBV12-4 with TRBJ1-1; D is unresolved. This CDR3 has 14 amino acids. V lost 6 bases to trimming and J lost 4 bases, with 15 bases between them. The CDR3 spells CASSSSGEVTEAFF. The CDR3 nucleotides are TGTGCCAGCAGCTCCTCTGGCGAGGTCACTGAAGCTTTCTTT.

In this sample, this clonotype turned up a few times. The chain has TRBV6-1 and TRBJ1-6; D remains ambiguous. Germline CDR1 and CDR2: MNHNS and SASEGT. V gave up 2 bases and J gave up 9 bases, with 5 bases separating them. CDR3 length equals 12 residues. The CDR3 coding sequence is TGTGCCAGCAGTGAATTTGGTTCACCCCTCCACTTT. Protein product: CASSEFGSPLHF.